Included here is one T cell receptor (beta chain) sequence, with context. Its antigen remains unidentified. This sample is drawn from a study of beta chain features in type 1 diabetes. Via CD45RO/CCR7/CD25/CD127/CD95/CD27, cells of the CD4+ naive, central memory, regulatory and stem cell-like memory subsets were sorted. Per the germline V gene, CDR1 is SQVTM and CDR2 is ANQGSEA. The CDR3 contains 14 residues. J gave up 4 bases and V 4 bases, and 8 bases lay outside the gene matches. The whole isolated RNA underwent reverse transcription, so sequencing captured expressed TCRB transcripts. The method was immunoSEQ multiplex PCR; TCRdb's version includes in-frame clones alone and lacks a portion of them. The sample shows around 430,000 clones, 25% to 35% of them seen only once. Study-wide results and caveats: Equally in patients and controls, PCR might preferentially amplify shorter templates.

This receptor was taken from a man aged 18 to 29 in good health. Sequenced material: naive CD4+ T cells from blood. This sequence joins TRBV29-1 and TRBJ1-1, with TRBD1 identical over 8 bases. In DNA, the CDR3 is TGCAGCGTTGTTTCCTCTCAGGGGGCCACTGAAGCTTTCTTT. Its translation: CSVVSSQGATEAFF.